These 5 T cell receptor beta chains were all obtained from the same sample, sequenced in a study of T cell responses to AZD1222 COVID-19 vaccine (dated by TCRdb to the early 2020s). Receptor amplification or capture employed the immunoSEQ multiplex PCR assay. Drawn from immuneACCESS, this table holds only the in-frame rearrangements with V and J called that TCRdb kept. Clones are partly lost; checked studies trace under half to an unresolved V gene and leave the rest unexplained. This sample is represented by under 80,000 clones; around 81% of them were singletons. The ten most abundant clones make up 26% of the sample. Read against the paper, the sample's time point label means: about 28 days (+/-7) after the second vaccine dose. The sample here was peripheral blood, taken 28 days after the second AZD1222 dose. These receptors were obtained from an adult who received the AZD1222 COVID-19 vaccine.

This sequence joins TRBV7-6 and TRBJ2-5; 7 bases map to TRBD2. The CDR3 sequence is 15 residues long. Germline V gives CDR1 SGHVS, CDR2 FNYEAQ. V shed 4 bases and J 4 bases; nucleotides not matched to a gene: 9. CDR3 DNA: TGTGCCAGCAGCTCAAGCGGGACGGGTGGAGAGACCCAGTACTTC. This codes for CASSSSGTGGETQYF.

This clone has a handful of counts. This chain connects TRBV12-3 or TRBV12-4 to TRBJ1-1, with D possibly matching TRBD1 (5 bases). Trimming removed 3 bases from V and 3 bases from J, with 8 bases in between. The CDR3 runs 13 residues. CDR3 region: CASSFSGDTEAFF. The CDR3 DNA reads TGTGCCAGCAGTTTTTCGGGGGACACTGAAGCTTTCTTT.

The V call is TRBV11-3, the J call TRBJ2-3, with 7 bases lining up with TRBD2. The ends lost 2 bases at V and 6 bases at J; junction bases unmatched: 5. Looked up from germline, CDR1 is SGHNT and CDR2 is YENEEA. The CDR3 has 14 amino acids. CDR3 DNA: TGTGCCAGCAGCTTAAGCGGGACGCCGGATACGCAGTATTTT. Translation gives CASSLSGTPDTQYF.

This chain links TRBV4-2 with TRBJ2-7; a possible D gene is TRBD2 (6 bases). CDR3 length: 14 amino acids. Germline values: CDR1 LGHNA, CDR2 YNFKEQ. V lost 0 bases and J 3 bases, leaving 9 bases between the germline ends. The CDR3 sequence: CASSQDVGLYEQYF. As DNA, the CDR3 is TGTGCCAGCAGCCAAGACGTGGGACTCTACGAGCAGTACTTC.

This chain uses TRBV7-8 with TRBJ2-5, with D possibly matching TRBD1 (6 bases). V lost 1 base and J lost 3, with 9 bases in between. Germline loops: CDR1 SGHVS, CDR2 FQNEAQ. This CDR3 comprises 14 residues. CDR3 sequence (DNA): TGTGCCAGCAGCTTAGGGACAGTTAAAGAGACCCAGTACTTC. Translated: CASSLGTVKETQYF.